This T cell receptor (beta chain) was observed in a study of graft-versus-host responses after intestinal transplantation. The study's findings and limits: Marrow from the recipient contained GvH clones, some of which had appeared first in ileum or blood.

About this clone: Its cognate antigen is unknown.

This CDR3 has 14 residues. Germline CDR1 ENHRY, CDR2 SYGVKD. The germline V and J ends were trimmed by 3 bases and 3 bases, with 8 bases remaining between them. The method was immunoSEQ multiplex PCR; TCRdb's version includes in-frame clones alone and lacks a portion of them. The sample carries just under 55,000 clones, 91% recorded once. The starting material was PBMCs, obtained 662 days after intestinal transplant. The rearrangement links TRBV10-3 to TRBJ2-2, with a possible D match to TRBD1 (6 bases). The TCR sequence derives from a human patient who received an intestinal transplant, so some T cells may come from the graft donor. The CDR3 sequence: CAISEAGDTGELFF. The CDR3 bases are TGTGCCATCAGTGAAGCAGGGGACACCGGGGAGCTGTTTTTT.